Below, 19 T cell receptor beta chains from the same sample are listed, as sequenced in a study of blood T cell repertoires in COVID-19. Generated by immunoSEQ multiplex PCR, the TCRdb table keeps only in-frame clones and is missing some. The sample includes approximately 130,000 clones, approximately 83% of them seen just once. Sequenced: peripheral blood. The receptors derive from a woman aged 45-59 years who had recovered from COVID-19.

Comments on this clone: The sample carries other DNA sequences with the same CDR3. The CDR3: CASSDRGYEQYF. CDR3 DNA: TGTGCCAGTAGTGACAGGGGTTACGAGCAGTACTTC. V and J are TRBV19 and TRBJ2-7, with TRBD1 identical over 8 bases. Germline CDR1 and CDR2: LNHDA and SQIVND (reference sequence). This CDR3 has 12 residues. V was clipped by 5 bases and J by 4 bases; unmatched bases: 1.

The chain is built from TRBV9 and TRBJ2-1; 9 bases map to TRBD2. The CDR3 has 15 residues. Germline assignment: CDR1 SGDLS and CDR2 YYNGEE. The junction had 6 bases not matched to a gene; V was cut back by 5 bases and J by 3 bases. CDR3 sequence: CASSRGAGGYNEQFF. The CDR3 DNA follows: TGTGCCAGCAGTCGGGGAGCGGGGGGCTACAATGAGCAGTTCTTC.

CDR3 protein: CASSLAEAYGYTF. The CDR3, as DNA: TGCGCCAGCAGCTTGGCCGAAGCCTATGGCTACACCTTC. This rearrangement joins TRBV5-1 to TRBJ1-2; D is unresolved. The CDR3 is 13 residues long. CDR1 SGHRS and CDR2 YFSETQ come from the germline V gene. V lost 0 bases and J 4 bases, leaving 7 bases between the germline ends.

The rearrangement joins TRBV5-1 to TRBJ1-2; 10 bases fit TRBD1. The V and J ends lost 5 bases and 9 bases, in that order; junction bases with no gene match: 7. The V gene's germline CDR1 is SGHRS and CDR2 YFSETQ. This CDR3 spans 13 amino acids. This CDR3 is CASSFPGQGSYTF. The DNA for the CDR3 is TGCGCCAGCAGTTTTCCGGGACAGGGGAGCTACACCTTC.

This clone was recorded once. The chain recombines TRBV30 with TRBJ2-1; 12 bases are a match to TRBD2. Germline CDR1 reads GTSNPN; CDR2 reads SVGIG (reference sequence). This CDR3 is built from 14 residues. V shed 0 bases and J 12 bases; nucleotides not matched to a gene: 6. CDR3 coding DNA: TGTGCCTGGAGTGTGGGGCTAGCGGGAGGGGTGCAGTTCTTC. Translation: CAWSVGLAGGVQFF.

V and J are TRBV12-3 or TRBV12-4 and TRBJ2-1; TRBD1 might be the D (5 bases). The CDR3 has 11 amino acids. V was clipped by 5 bases and J by 12 bases, with 11 bases between them. The chain's CDR3 is CASSAKGRQFF. The CDR3, as DNA: TGTGCCAGCAGTGCTAAGGGGCGGCAGTTCTTC.

This clone was picked up a small number of times. V and J are TRBV7-2 and TRBJ2-2; unclear D gene. V lost 4 bases to trimming and J lost 1 base, with 7 bases between them. The CDR3 consists of 14 residues. Per the germline V gene, CDR1 is SGHTA and CDR2 is FQGNSA. The CDR3 DNA sequence: TGTGCCAGCAGCTCCTCAGGGAACACCGGGGAGCTGTTTTTT. It codes for CASSSSGNTGELFF.

The rearrangement uses TRBV7-9 and TRBJ1-6; TRBD1 matches at 7 bases. Germline V gene lookup returns CDR1 SEHNR and CDR2 FQNEAQ (reference sequence). Unmatched junction bases numbered 6, after V lost 3 bases and J lost 10 bases. The CDR3 loop spans 14 amino acids. CDR3 in amino acids: CASSFTGDGSPLHF. As DNA, the CDR3 is TGTGCCAGCAGCTTTACAGGGGATGGGTCACCCCTCCACTTT.

The V and J genes are TRBV12-3 or TRBV12-4 and TRBJ1-2, with D possibly matching TRBD1 (6 bases). The length of the CDR3 is 12 residues. V dropped 7 bases and J dropped 7 bases, with 13 bases sitting between them. CDR3 sequence (DNA): TGTGCCAGCACGGATGAGGGGGTTGGCTACACCTTC. This translates into CASTDEGVGYTF.

The chain joins TRBV30 to TRBJ1-3; 8 positions match TRBD1. The CDR3 has 16 amino acids. V was clipped by 0 bases and J by 1 base; unmatched bases: 5. Germline CDR1 GTSNPN, CDR2 SVGIG (reference sequence). This CDR3 is CAWSVQRTGSGNTIYF. The CDR3 region has the DNA TGTGCCTGGAGTGTACAGCGGACAGGGTCTGGAAACACCATATATTTT.

V usage is TRBV19 and J usage is TRBJ1-2; D remains ambiguous. The length of the CDR3 is 17 residues. Germline values: CDR1 LNHDA, CDR2 SQIVND (reference sequence). Trimming left V 4 bases short and J 1 base short, with 19 bases between. CDR3 bases: TGTGCCAGTAGTACCCGACGGCTCAGGAATATTAACTATGGCTACACCTTC. It translates to CASSTRRLRNINYGYTF.

The CDR3 region has the DNA TGTGCCAGCAGCACAGGGACAGAATATAATTCACCCCTCCACTTT. It translates to CASSTGTEYNSPLHF. The J gene is TRBJ1-6, the V gene TRBV9, with 7 bases identical to TRBD1. Germline V gives CDR1 SGDLS, CDR2 YYNGEE. The CDR3 is made up of 15 amino acids. V was pared by 4 bases and J by 4 bases, with 5 bases of the junction left unmatched.

This rearrangement joins TRBV7-9 to TRBJ1-1; 10 bases line up with TRBD1. Per the germline V gene, CDR1 is SEHNR and CDR2 is FQNEAQ (reference sequence). The V and J ends lost 5 bases and 5 bases, in that order; junction bases with no gene match: 5. This CDR3 comprises 14 residues. In DNA, the CDR3 is TGTGCCAGCAGCCGCGACAGGGGGCGAACTGAAGCTTTCTTT. Its protein product is CASSRDRGRTEAFF.

The chain is built from TRBV30 and TRBJ1-2; D possibly corresponds to TRBD1 (6 bases). The CDR3 sequence is 11 residues long. Trimming took 6 bases from V and 8 from J, leaving 13 bases between them. Germline V gene sequence: CDR1 GTSNPN, CDR2 SVGIG (reference sequence). The CDR3 DNA is TGTGCCTGCCCAGGGGTGGAGGGCTACACCTTC. Its translation is CACPGVEGYTF. Full variable domain (missing parts from reference TRBV30 and TRBJ1-2): SQTIHQWPATLVQPVGSPLSLECTVEGTSNPNLYWYRQAAGRGLQLLFYSVGIGQISSEVPQNLSASRPQDRQFILSSKKLLLSDSGFYLCACPGVEGYTFGSGTRLTVV.

The CDR3 protein is CASTLGLNTGELFF. The CDR3 DNA follows: TGTGCCAGCACTTTGGGGCTTAACACCGGGGAGCTGTTTTTT. The V call is TRBV7-2, the J call TRBJ2-2; D is perhaps TRBD1 (5 bases). The V gene's germline CDR1 is SGHTA and CDR2 FQGNSA. The CDR3 runs to 14 residues. V lost 7 bases and J 2 bases, leaving 11 bases between the germline ends.

V gene TRBV7-2 combines with J gene TRBJ2-7, with 8 bases that match TRBD1. CDR3 length: 14 amino acids. With V trimmed by 4 bases and J by 6 bases, 8 bases remained unmatched. CDR1 and CDR2 from the germline V gene are SGHTA and FQGNSA. CDR3 in DNA: TGTGCCAGCAGCTCCCAGGGGGCGTTTTCCGAGCAGTACTTC. Amino acids: CASSSQGAFSEQYF. Full variable domain (outside the CDR3, taken from reference TRBV7-2 and TRBJ2-7): GAGVSQSPSNKVTEKGKDVELRCDPISGHTALYWYRQSLGQGLEFLIYFQGNSAPDKSGLPSDRFSAERTGGSVSTLTIQRTQQEDSAVYLCASSSQGAFSEQYFGPGTRLTVT.

The rearrangement links TRBV7-9 to TRBJ2-1; TRBD2 aligns across 9 bases. The CDR3 is 12 residues long. V lost 5 bases and J lost 10; bases outside the gene matches: 3. Germline loops: CDR1 SEHNR, CDR2 FQNEAQ (reference sequence). CDR3: CASSISGGEQFF. The CDR3 DNA sequence: TGTGCCAGCAGCATTAGCGGGGGCGAGCAGTTCTTC.

This sequence joins TRBV7-6 and TRBJ1-6, with D unresolved. Germline loops: CDR1 SGHVS, CDR2 FNYEAQ. Trimming stripped 5 bases from V and 5 bases from J, with 13 bases between. CDR3 length: 15 amino acids. The CDR3 DNA sequence: TGTGCCAGCAGCCCGCTGAGAGGAGATAATTCACCCCTCCACTTT. Amino acids: CASSPLRGDNSPLHF.

The chain couples TRBV27 to TRBJ1-1; the D gene is possibly TRBD1 (6 bases). V gave up 4 bases and J gave up 5 bases, with 20 bases separating them. The CDR3 has 16 amino acids. The germline V gene encodes CDR1 MNHEY and CDR2 SMNVEV (reference sequence). The DNA for the CDR3 is TGTGCCAGCAGTTCCATGGCGGGGGGCGCGAAGACTGAAGCTTTCTTT. Its translation: CASSSMAGGAKTEAFF.